This is a list of T cell receptor beta chains from one sample in a study of T cell responses to AZD1222 COVID-19 vaccine. Using immunoSEQ multiplex PCR, the repertoire was profiled, and TCRdb retains in-frame clones only, with some absent. Of about 150,000 clones listed, 90% are singletons. The sample was peripheral blood, taken 28 days after the second AZD1222 dose. The receptors come from an adult who received the AZD1222 COVID-19 vaccine. The conserved cysteine and the conserved F or W are not part of the CDR3 here. Each record gives: V gene, J gene, CDR3 protein.

V gene: TRBV7-9
J gene: TRBJ2-3
CDR3 protein: ASSMAGGADTQY

V gene: TRBV29-1
J gene: TRBJ1-1
CDR3 protein: SVEGQGASEAF

V gene: TRBV7-9
J gene: TRBJ2-1
CDR3 protein: ASSLGGEGLAGISLEQF

V gene: TRBV18
J gene: TRBJ1-1
CDR3 protein: ASSQEVGAF

V gene: TRBV6-5
J gene: TRBJ1-5
CDR3 protein: ASSTGTAWGQPQH

V gene: TRBV3-1/TRBV3-2
J gene: TRBJ1-2
CDR3 protein: ASSQDDSPYGYT

V gene: TRBV29-1
J gene: TRBJ1-3
CDR3 protein: SVEPRPNTIY

V gene: TRBV9
J gene: TRBJ1-1
CDR3 protein: ASSPKRGDEAF

V gene: TRBV9
J gene: TRBJ1-6
CDR3 protein: ASSPQQGAGSPLH

V gene: TRBV25-1
J gene: TRBJ1-1
CDR3 protein: ATRGAGEAF

V gene: TRBV5-1
J gene: TRBJ2-1
CDR3 protein: ASSLTSGSSYNEQF

V gene: TRBV5-3
J gene: TRBJ2-3
CDR3 protein: ARSLDGLAGATDTQY

V gene: TRBV11-3
J gene: TRBJ2-7
CDR3 protein: ASSLLSGVGEQY

V gene: TRBV5-6
J gene: TRBJ2-5
CDR3 protein: ASSSVDPGGTQY

V gene: TRBV30
J gene: TRBJ1-2
CDR3 protein: AWSRSDNNYGYT

V gene: TRBV7-9
J gene: TRBJ1-2
CDR3 protein: CGGGGYGYT

V gene: TRBV5-1
J gene: TRBJ2-1
CDR3 protein: ASSSGYNEQF

V gene: TRBV3-1/TRBV3-2
J gene: TRBJ1-4
CDR3 protein: ASSQDRRTGANNEKLF

V gene: TRBV4-2
J gene: TRBJ2-3
CDR3 protein: ASSQAGTSGADTQY

V gene: TRBV29-1
J gene: TRBJ2-7
CDR3 protein: SVLQGASIEQY

V gene: TRBV6-5
J gene: TRBJ1-5
CDR3 protein: ASGRSPGGNQPQH

V gene: TRBV2
J gene: TRBJ2-1
CDR3 protein: ASSWDTDNEQF

V gene: TRBV3-1/TRBV3-2
J gene: TRBJ1-6
CDR3 protein: ASSQDVHHNSPLH

V gene: TRBV15
J gene: TRBJ2-3
CDR3 protein: ATSKSDWRDPRVDTQY

V gene: TRBV27
J gene: TRBJ2-1
CDR3 protein: ASSSTGFGSYNEQF

V gene: TRBV29-1
J gene: TRBJ1-2
CDR3 protein: SVDPGQGARSGYT

V gene: TRBV7-7
J gene: TRBJ2-4
CDR3 protein: APRGTGLAKNIQY

V gene: TRBV3-1/TRBV3-2
J gene: TRBJ1-6
CDR3 protein: ASSPTWDSFNSPLH

V gene: TRBV5-3
J gene: TRBJ2-7
CDR3 protein: ARRGWGLAGAVYEQY

V gene: TRBV5-1
J gene: TRBJ2-6
CDR3 protein: ASSSRTGNSGANVLT

V gene: TRBV9
J gene: TRBJ1-1
CDR3 protein: ASSVESGTEAF

V gene: TRBV20-1
J gene: TRBJ1-3
CDR3 protein: SASPGWDSGNTIY

V gene: TRBV27
J gene: TRBJ2-2
CDR3 protein: ASSYGQGKAGELF

V gene: TRBV2
J gene: TRBJ2-2
CDR3 protein: ASSSRTGGTGELF

V gene: TRBV10-1
J gene: TRBJ2-2
CDR3 protein: ASSESTRREGPGSCF

V gene: TRBV18
J gene: TRBJ2-1
CDR3 protein: ASSPGAGAVSRGQF

V gene: TRBV12-3/TRBV12-4
J gene: TRBJ2-7
CDR3 protein: ASSRRYEQY

V gene: TRBV15
J gene: TRBJ2-2
CDR3 protein: ATSTWDYPQNTGELF

V gene: TRBV9
J gene: TRBJ2-1
CDR3 protein: ASSVGEFSYNEQF

V gene: TRBV6-5
J gene: TRBJ1-2
CDR3 protein: ASRPPGQGYGYT

V gene: TRBV4-1
J gene: TRBJ1-1
CDR3 protein: ASSQGRGRAEAF